The following is a T cell receptor beta chain sequence with its context. Membership in each cohort depended on participant-reported clinical history. The entry originates in a study of blood T cell repertoires in COVID-19. In the study overall: Spain, Italy and the United States supplied samples that represented acute and convalescent COVID-19.

Germline loops: CDR1 GTSNPN, CDR2 SVGIG (reference sequence). The CDR3 is made up of 12 amino acids. V was pared by 7 bases and J by 8 bases, with 10 bases of the junction left unmatched. Per the original data handling: Amplification from reference gene primers served as the basis for estimated nucleated cell counts. TCRdb keeps only in-frame clones here, not all; method: immunoSEQ multiplex PCR. Clone size and V and J calls were adopted from that table, with D and trimming inferred from the DNA. The sample includes some 460,000 clones, approximately 90% of them seen just once. The sequence was collected from a woman aged 18-29 years who had recovered from COVID-19. The chain recombines TRBV30 with TRBJ1-2; TRBD1 agrees at 7 bases. The source material was PBMCs or T cells enriched from blood (not recorded which). The CDR3 reads CAFGRGPGGYTF. CDR3 DNA sequence: TGTGCCTTCGGGAGGGGGCCGGGGGGCTACACCTTC.